One sample yielded the 20 T cell receptor beta chains listed below, sequenced in a study of T cells after yellow fever vaccination. One entry per CDR3 protein results from TCRdb running MiXCR on the 5' RACE reads. This sample yields about 350,000 distinct CDR3 sequences, of which approximately 4% are seen a single time; around 24% belongs to the top ten. Material: PBMCs, obtained 5 days after the yellow fever booster vaccination. These receptor sequences come from a man aged 18 to 35 who received the YFV17D yellow fever vaccine.

This clonotype was recorded a few times. This chain connects TRBV6-5 to TRBJ1-6; D is uncertain. The CDR3 is made up of 14 amino acids. Germline CDR1 reads MNHEY; CDR2 reads SVGAGI. V was cut by 2 bases and J by 10 bases, with 12 bases left in between. For the CDR3, the DNA is TGTGCCAGCAGTTACCACGGGCTCGGGTCACCCCTCCACTTT. Translating gives CASSYHGLGSPLHF.

This clonotype was seen at least ten times. V is TRBV20-1 and J is TRBJ2-7, with 8 bases aligning to TRBD1. The CDR3 length is 13 residues. The germline V gene encodes CDR1 DFQATT and CDR2 SNEGSKA (reference sequence). DNA of the CDR3: TGCAGCCCTCGGGACAGGAGATCCTACGAGCAGTACTTC. Translating it yields CSPRDRRSYEQYF.

This clonotype was recorded a few times. The chain recombines TRBV6-8 with TRBJ2-1, with D unresolved. The CDR3 has 17 amino acids. Germline CDR1 MNHGY, CDR2 SAAAGT. Trimming removed 0 bases at V and 0 bases at J, with 12 bases between. In nucleotides, the CDR3 is TGTGCCAGCAGTTACTCGAAGCTACCCAGCTCCTACAATGAGCAGTTCTTC. Encoded protein: CASSYSKLPSSYNEQFF.

This clonotype was seen ten or more times. The chain has TRBV6-2 or TRBV6-3 and TRBJ2-5, with 9 nucleotides matching TRBD2. V gave up 6 bases and J gave up 5 bases; unmatched junction bases: 10. Germline V gene lookup returns CDR1 MNHEY and CDR2 SVGEGT. This CDR3 is 15 amino acids long. Here the CDR3 reads CASRPAGGWRETQYF. Written as DNA, the CDR3 is TGTGCCAGCAGACCAGCGGGGGGCTGGCGGGAGACCCAGTACTTC.

This sequence joins TRBV5-1 and TRBJ2-1, with D possibly being TRBD1 (6 bases). The V end was cut by 0 bases, the J end by 6 bases, with 10 bases between. Germline CDR1 SGHRS, CDR2 YFSETQ. The CDR3 runs to 14 residues. The CDR3 loop is CASSLAGTFNEQFF. Here the CDR3 DNA reads TGCGCCAGCAGCTTGGCCGGGACATTCAATGAGCAGTTCTTC.

The rearrangement uses TRBV4-1 and TRBJ1-2; D may be TRBD1 (5 bases). The V gene's germline CDR1 is MGHRA and CDR2 YSYEKL. CDR3 length: 17 residues. Trimming took 1 base from V and 6 from J, leaving 21 bases between them. CDR3 residues: CASSQVGTEPSWDGYTF. CDR3 nucleotides: TGCGCCAGCAGCCAAGTCGGGACCGAACCTTCCTGGGATGGCTACACCTTC.

Ten or more counts support this clonotype. The chain is built from TRBV7-8 and TRBJ1-1, with TRBD1 identical over 8 bases. Germline CDR1 SGHVS, CDR2 FQNEAQ. The V and J ends lost 5 bases and 2 bases, in that order; junction bases with no gene match: 4. This CDR3 contains 14 residues. CDR3 sequence (DNA): TGTGCCAGCAGCCGAGACAGGGGCAACACTGAAGCTTTCTTT. It specifies CASSRDRGNTEAFF.

This chain uses TRBV5-4 with TRBJ1-1; 10 bases are a match to TRBD1. CDR1 SGHNT and CDR2 YYREEE come from the germline V gene (reference sequence). This CDR3 spans 13 amino acids. V gave up 3 bases and J gave up 12 bases; unmatched junction bases: 8. CDR3 DNA: TGTGCCAGCAGCTCGGACCGACAGGGGGCCTCTTTCTTT. Its translation is CASSSDRQGASFF.

This clonotype turned up a few times. The V call is TRBV19, the J call TRBJ2-1; D may be TRBD2 (5 bases). Germline V lookup: CDR1 LNHDA, CDR2 SQIVND (reference sequence). The CDR3 totals 14 residues. V lost 5 bases and J 10 bases, leaving 18 bases between the germline ends. CDR3 nucleotide sequence: TGTGCCAGTAGTTATCTCCCGAAGTCGGGGGAGCAGTTCTTC. This gives the protein CASSYLPKSGEQFF.

CDR3 coding DNA: TGTGCCAGCAGTTCACCCCTAGCGGGGGGGCCCGATGAGCAGTTCTTC. This sequence encodes CASSSPLAGGPDEQFF. The rearrangement links TRBV7-2 to TRBJ2-1; 12 bases align to TRBD2. Germline CDR1 reads SGHTA; CDR2 reads FQGNSA. The CDR3 has 16 residues. The V and J ends lost 6 bases and 8 bases, in that order; junction bases with no gene match: 11.

The table lists this clonotype with many counts. The chain carries TRBV28 and TRBJ1-5; D unclear. Germline V gives CDR1 MDHEN, CDR2 SYDVKM. V lost 8 bases to trimming and J lost 0 bases, with 11 bases between them. CDR3 length: 14 residues. The CDR3 reads CASRPGISNQPQHF. The DNA of the CDR3 is TGTGCCAGCCGGCCGGGGATTAGCAATCAGCCCCAGCATTTT.

This clonotype was seen a handful of times. V usage is TRBV12-3 or TRBV12-4 and J usage is TRBJ1-5; D uncertain. The CDR3 is 15 residues long. V was trimmed by 3 bases and J by 4 bases, leaving 13 bases between them. The CDR3 bases are TGTGCCAGCAGTTTCTCCGGATTCTCTAATCAGCCCCAGCATTTT. Its protein is CASSFSGFSNQPQHF.

This clonotype was detected a few times. This chain uses TRBV5-1 with TRBJ2-7; either TRBD1 or TRBD2 may supply D (5 bases each). V was trimmed by 5 bases and J by 0 bases, leaving 9 bases between them. Looked up from germline, CDR1 is SGHRS and CDR2 is YFSETQ. The length of the CDR3 is 13 residues. DNA of the CDR3: TGCGCCAGCAGTCGGGGCGGCTCCTACGAGCAGTACTTC. The encoded protein is CASSRGGSYEQYF.

This clonotype came up a few times. The chain combines TRBV20-1 with TRBJ1-1, with D possibly being TRBD1 (5 bases). The germline CDR1 and CDR2 sequences are DFQATT and SNEGSKA (reference sequence). The V end was cut by 5 bases, the J end by 7 bases, with 14 bases between. The CDR3 runs 12 residues. The CDR3 DNA reads as TGCAGTGCTCCCTCCCGGGGGTATGAAGCTTTCTTT. Protein: CSAPSRGYEAFF.

This clonotype has just a few counts. This rearrangement joins TRBV12-3 or TRBV12-4 to TRBJ1-5; D remains ambiguous. The V gene lost 3 bases and the J gene lost 1 base, with 7 bases spanning the gap. This CDR3 has 14 residues. CDR3 amino acids: CASSFRRSNQPQHF. CDR3 coding DNA: TGTGCCAGCAGTTTTCGGCGGAGCAATCAGCCCCAGCATTTT.

The sample holds a few counts of this clonotype. The chain has TRBV6-2 or TRBV6-3 and TRBJ1-5; unclear D gene. From germline, CDR1 is MNHEY and CDR2 SVGEGT. Trimming stripped 8 bases from V and 4 bases from J, with 9 bases between. This CDR3 contains 12 residues. CDR3 sequence: CASATRNQPQHF. In DNA form, the CDR3 reads TGTGCCAGCGCTACAAGGAATCAGCCCCAGCATTTT.

This clonotype was seen ten or more times. The chain links TRBV5-1 to TRBJ2-1; no clear D gene. CDR1 SGHRS and CDR2 YFSETQ come from the germline V gene. This CDR3 contains 13 residues. V lost 4 bases to trimming and J lost 8 bases, with 13 bases between them. In DNA, the CDR3 is TGCGCCAGCAGCCCGGACCTAGGCGATGAGCAGTTCTTC. It translates to CASSPDLGDEQFF.

The genes are TRBV18 and TRBJ2-1; 12 bases fit TRBD2. The V segment lost 8 bases and the J segment 8 bases; nucleotides outside the gene matches: 10. The CDR3 runs 15 residues. Germline lookup yields CDR1 KGHSH and CDR2 LQKENI. CDR3 sequence (DNA): TGTGCCAGCCAGACCGCTCCTAGCGGGGGGGATGAGCAGTTCTTC. This encodes CASQTAPSGGDEQFF.

This clonotype appeared many times. The V gene is TRBV12-3 or TRBV12-4, the J gene TRBJ1-5; TRBD1 agrees at 7 bases. Germline trimming cut 9 bases from V and 2 bases from J; bases unmatched to any gene: 7. The CDR3 has 14 amino acids. CDR3 nucleotides: TGTGCCAGTCTAGGGGGCAGGGGCAATCAGCCCCAGCATTTT. Protein sequence: CASLGGRGNQPQHF.

This clonotype was counted between two and nine times. The genes are TRBV7-8 and TRBJ1-2, with TRBD1 matching over 9 bases. Germline V CDR1 and CDR2: SGHVS, FQNEAQ. V lost 6 bases and J lost 4; bases outside the gene matches: 12. CDR3 length: 16 residues. DNA for the CDR3: TGTGCCAGCAGTTTTGGGGGGACAGGGTGGGTCTATGGCTACACCTTC. Translating it yields CASSFGGTGWVYGYTF.